This entry is about one T cell receptor beta chain. The antigen is not known. This specimen comes from a study of shared clonotypes between healthy human individuals. Looking at the study overall: Samples came from two female and a few male donors aged 18 to 49.

Using immunoSEQ multiplex PCR, the repertoire was profiled, and TCRdb retains in-frame clones only, with some absent. Among roughly 1 million clones listed, about 77% were seen once. Whole-study results and caveats: Roughly 5% of naive CD4 clonotypes were shared across a few donors. Since donors were few, the genetic and exposure-history diversity represented was limited.

The CDR3 extends over 20 amino acids. CD45RA+ naive and CD45RA-negative memory subsets were separated from CD4+ cells. The chain couples TRBV12-2 to TRBJ2-6. TRBV12-2 counts as a pseudogene. Sequencing was performed on memory CD4+ T cells sorted from blood. As to subset: CD45RA-negative fraction. This receptor was identified in a man younger than 30 in good health. The CDR3 spells CASRLAHTRTTGAGANVLTF. The CDR3 bases are TGTGCAAGTCGCCTGGCACACACACGCACCACGGGCGCTGGGGCCAACGTCCTGACTTTC.